Presented here are 22 T cell receptor beta chains from one specimen sequenced in a study of Ad26.COV2.S vaccination and SARS-CoV-2 variants. Some clones are missing from TCRdb's copy, which holds only in-frame ones; the method was immunoSEQ multiplex PCR. The table records roughly 300,000 clones, 75% to 90% of them present only once. This sample's treatment: 15 to 20 received Ad26.COV2.S at low or high dose, single or two shots; 5 received placebo; per-sample allocation not given. Sampling was done on day 63 after the first vaccine or placebo injection. This specimen consisted of peripheral blood, obtained in a trial of Ad26.COV2.S vaccine versus placebo. These receptors were obtained from a person aged 18 to 65 who received the Ad26.COV2.S COVID-19 vaccine or a placebo.

The V and J genes are TRBV14 and TRBJ2-7, with unresolved D. Germline CDR1 is SGHDN and CDR2 is FVKESK. V shed 0 bases and J shed 3 bases, with 6 bases lying between them. The CDR3 is 13 amino acids. The chain's CDR3 is CASSQDKYYEQYF. CDR3 nucleotide sequence: TGTGCCAGCAGCCAAGATAAGTACTACGAGCAGTACTTC.

The chain joins TRBV29-1 to TRBJ2-3; 16 bases match TRBD2. The CDR3 is 17 residues long. Losses at the gene ends were 7 bases for V and 0 bases for J; bases not matched to a gene: 7. Germline-derived CDR1 and CDR2 are SQVTM and ANQGSEA. CDR3 protein: CSASGTSGGESTDTQYF. Written as DNA, the CDR3 is TGCAGCGCGTCCGGGACTAGCGGGGGGGAAAGCACAGATACGCAGTATTTT.

V usage is TRBV5-6 and J usage is TRBJ2-1, with 10 nucleotides matching TRBD1. The CDR3 contains 17 residues. The junction had 12 bases not matched to a gene; V was cut back by 1 base and J by 8 bases. Germline V gene data show CDR1 as SGHDT and CDR2 as YYEEEE. The CDR3 DNA sequence: TGTGCCAGCAGCTTGTTATTTGTGACAGGGGGCATCTATGAGCAGTTCTTC. This codes for CASSLLFVTGGIYEQFF. Full variable domain (remainder filled in from reference TRBV5-6 and TRBJ2-1): DAGVTQSPTHLIKTRGQQVTLRCSPKSGHDTVSWYQQALGQGPQFIFQYYEEEERQRGNFPDRFSGHQFPNYSSELNVNALLLGDSALYLCASSLLFVTGGIYEQFFGPGTRLTVL.

The rearrangement uses TRBV4-3 and TRBJ1-4; 11 nucleotides line up with TRBD1. The junction had 2 bases not matched to a gene; V was cut back by 4 bases and J by 7 bases. This CDR3 spans 14 amino acids. Germline V gene lookup returns CDR1 LGHNA and CDR2 YSLEER. The CDR3 reads CASSRTGGSEKLFF. The CDR3 DNA reads TGCGCCAGCAGCCGGACAGGGGGCAGTGAAAAACTGTTTTTT.

The V and J genes are TRBV27 and TRBJ1-3; TRBD1 agrees at 7 bases. Germline CDR1 and CDR2: MNHEY and SMNVEV (reference sequence). CDR3 size: 13 residues. V lost 5 bases and J lost 4; bases outside the gene matches: 2. The CDR3 coding sequence is TGTGCCAGCAGTGGGACAGCGGGAAACACCATATATTTT. It translates to CASSGTAGNTIYF.

This chain uses TRBV7-2 with TRBJ2-7; the D gene is possibly TRBD2 (6 bases). V was clipped by 5 bases and J by 6 bases, with 14 bases between them. Per the germline V gene, CDR1 is SGHTA and CDR2 is FQGNSA. There are 13 residues in the CDR3. In DNA form, the CDR3 reads TGTGCCAGCAGCGACGGTGGGGGGATCGAGCAGTACTTC. It specifies CASSDGGGIEQYF.

The CDR3 spells CASSPIAIEKPQHF. CDR3 DNA: TGTGCCAGCAGCCCTATCGCCATAGAGAAGCCCCAGCATTTT. The chain carries TRBV3-1 (or the pseudogene TRBV3-2) and TRBJ1-5, with D unresolved. The CDR3 is made up of 14 amino acids. CDR1 LGHDT and CDR2 YNNKEL come from the germline V gene (reference sequence). Trimming stripped 4 bases from V and 8 bases from J, with 15 bases between.

The rearrangement uses TRBV4-2 and TRBJ2-7, with 8 bases that match TRBD1. Looked up from germline, CDR1 is LGHNA and CDR2 is YNFKEQ. The V segment lost 3 bases and the J segment 5 bases; nucleotides outside the gene matches: 12. This CDR3 is 16 amino acids long. DNA of the CDR3: TGTGCCAGCAGCCATCTGACAGGGGTCCGACCGAACGAGCAGTACTTC. Translated, it gives CASSHLTGVRPNEQYF.

The rearrangement uses TRBV24-1 and TRBJ2-1; D gene uncertain. The germline V and J ends were trimmed by 2 bases and 5 bases, with 15 bases remaining between them. This CDR3 is built from 16 residues. The germline CDR1 and CDR2 sequences are KGHDR and SFDVKD. The CDR3 DNA reads as TGTGCCACCAGTGATTCCTTTTCGCAGGCGGACAATGAGCAGTTCTTC. Translated, it gives CATSDSFSQADNEQFF.

The V and J genes are TRBV6-5 and TRBJ2-6; the D is unclear. This CDR3 has 13 amino acids. Trimming removed 8 bases from V and 0 bases from J, with 5 bases in between. Germline V gene sequence: CDR1 MNHEY, CDR2 SVGAGI. The CDR3 coding sequence is TGTGCCAGCTTGGACTCTGGGGCCAACGTCCTGACTTTC. It translates to CASLDSGANVLTF.

The chain recombines TRBV18 with TRBJ1-4; TRBD1 matches 7 bases. CDR3 length equals 15 residues. In germline, CDR1 is KGHSH, CDR2 LQKENI. Germline trimming cut 5 bases from V and 4 bases from J; bases unmatched to any gene: 7. CDR3 protein: CASSNRQGSNEKLFF. The CDR3, as DNA: TGTGCCAGCTCAAACCGACAGGGTAGTAATGAAAAACTGTTTTTT.

This sequence joins TRBV7-9 and TRBJ2-5; D is perhaps TRBD1 (6 bases). V was cut by 10 bases and J by 5 bases, with 17 bases left in between. The germline CDR1 and CDR2 sequences are SEHNR and FQNEAQ (reference sequence). This CDR3 has 13 amino acids. CDR3 sequence (DNA): TGTGCCATTGGGGCAGGGGAAGTCGAGACCCAGTACTTC. This codes for CAIGAGEVETQYF.

V usage is TRBV30 and J usage is TRBJ2-2; D remains ambiguous. This CDR3 contains 13 residues. Trimming removed 2 bases from V and 4 bases from J, with 8 bases in between. Germline V gene sequence: CDR1 GTSNPN, CDR2 SVGIG (reference sequence). The CDR3 DNA sequence: TGTGCCTGGAGTAGGCAGGCCACCGGGGAGCTGTTTTTT. Its protein is CAWSRQATGELFF.

The V call is TRBV6-2 or TRBV6-3, the J call TRBJ2-7, with 7 bases lining up with TRBD1. The CDR3 runs 15 residues. Per the germline V gene, CDR1 is MNHEY and CDR2 is SVGEGT. Trimming cost V 4 bases and J 3 bases; bases outside gene matches: 9. The CDR3 is CASSFLPGQSYEQYF. The CDR3 DNA reads TGTGCCAGCAGTTTTCTTCCGGGACAGAGCTACGAGCAGTACTTC.

The chain has TRBV28 and TRBJ1-6; tentative D call: TRBD1 (6 bases). The CDR3 spans 14 residues. Germline V gene data show CDR1 as MDHEN and CDR2 as SYDVKM. The V gene lost 2 bases and the J gene lost 9 bases, with 11 bases spanning the gap. CDR3 protein: CASSLRTGRSPLHF. CDR3 DNA: TGTGCCAGCAGTTTACGTACAGGGCGTTCACCCCTCCACTTT.

CDR3 nucleotides: TGTGCCAGCAGCCTTGGTAATCAGCCCCAGCATTTT. It specifies CASSLGNQPQHF. J is TRBJ1-5 and V is TRBV5-6; D is unclear. The CDR3 totals 12 residues. The ends were cut back, 4 bases at V and 4 bases at J, with 6 bases in the middle. Germline loops: CDR1 SGHDT, CDR2 YYEEEE.

Concerning this clone itself: Different DNA sequences within this sample yield the same CDR3. J is TRBJ2-7 and V is TRBV2, with unresolved D. From germline, CDR1 is SNHLY and CDR2 FYNNEI. The V and J ends lost 4 bases and 0 bases respectively, with 10 bases between them. The length of the CDR3 is 14 residues. In nucleotides, the CDR3 is TGTGCCAGCAGTGGAACGGTTAGCTCCTACGAGCAGTACTTC. It is translated as CASSGTVSSYEQYF.

The rearrangement links TRBV6-5 to TRBJ1-2; no clear D gene. Germline-derived CDR1 and CDR2 are MNHEY and SVGAGI. The V end lost 2 bases, the J end lost 4 bases, and 11 bases lay between the germline ends. The CDR3 is 14 amino acids. The CDR3 region is CASSYGPGGYGYTF. In DNA, the CDR3 is TGTGCCAGCAGTTACGGGCCGGGCGGCTATGGCTACACCTTC.

The J gene is TRBJ2-7, the V gene TRBV5-6; 12 nucleotides agree with TRBD1. CDR3 size: 15 residues. In germline, CDR1 is SGHDT, CDR2 YYEEEE. The junction had 3 bases not matched to a gene; V was cut back by 0 bases and J by 5 bases. The CDR3 is CASSLEGTGGNEQYF. In DNA, the CDR3 is TGTGCCAGCAGCTTGGAAGGGACAGGGGGCAACGAGCAGTACTTC.

The chain combines TRBV5-1 with TRBJ2-7; TRBD1 aligns across 9 bases. This CDR3 is built from 15 residues. Germline V gene lookup returns CDR1 SGHRS and CDR2 YFSETQ. With 5 bases clipped from V and 2 bases from J, the junction kept 8 bases outside the gene matches. CDR3 in DNA: TGCGCCAGCAGTCAACAGGGGGCCCCAACCTACGAGCAGTACTTC. Protein: CASSQQGAPTYEQYF.

The chain has TRBV27 and TRBJ2-7, with D possibly matching TRBD2 (5 bases). V shed 3 bases and J shed 0 bases, with 12 bases lying between them. CDR1 and CDR2 (germline): MNHEY, SMNVEV (reference sequence). The CDR3 consists of 15 residues. CDR3 bases: TGTGCCAGCAGTTTTTTAGCGTATAGCTCCTACGAGCAGTACTTC. Its protein is CASSFLAYSSYEQYF.

This clone appeared a few times. The chain recombines TRBV19 with TRBJ2-1; TRBD2 aligns across 7 bases. Germline-derived CDR1 and CDR2 are LNHDA and SQIVND (reference sequence). V lost 3 bases to trimming and J lost 3 bases; unmatched junction nucleotides: 5. This CDR3 is 15 amino acids long. The CDR3 is CASSMGPSGYNEQFF. CDR3 bases: TGTGCCAGTAGTATGGGGCCTAGCGGCTACAATGAGCAGTTCTTC.